This entry features one T cell receptor beta chain sequence. Its antigen remains unidentified. Trimming shortened V by 3 bases and J by 4 bases, and 15 bases separated the two germline ends. Per germline, CDR1 SGHAT and CDR2 FQNNGV. The CDR3 length is 16 residues. This sample was taken from a study of cytomegalovirus exposure and HLA in healthy donors. On the study more broadly: A data release that came early held roughly 85 million unique TCRs from HLA-typed donors. General study findings and limits: Some V segments, TRBV6-2 and TRBV6-3 among them, were indistinguishable and were therefore excluded.

PCR amplification relied on 60 Vbeta primers (plus 13 Jbeta primers). Produced via immunoSEQ multiplex PCR; TCRdb's table is partial and in-frame only. The repertoire includes fewer than 250,000 clones, around nine tenths of them detected once, and approximately 1.7% sits in the top ten. Donors in the study were healthy people who gave bone marrow. Sample: PBMCs. The rearrangement links TRBV11-2 to TRBJ1-4; unclear D gene. This TCR was recovered from a woman under 30 in good health and CMV-seronegative. As DNA, the CDR3 is TGTGCCAGCAGCTTTCCGATTTCGTCGAGTAATGAAAAACTGTTTTTT. Its translation is CASSFPISSSNEKLFF.